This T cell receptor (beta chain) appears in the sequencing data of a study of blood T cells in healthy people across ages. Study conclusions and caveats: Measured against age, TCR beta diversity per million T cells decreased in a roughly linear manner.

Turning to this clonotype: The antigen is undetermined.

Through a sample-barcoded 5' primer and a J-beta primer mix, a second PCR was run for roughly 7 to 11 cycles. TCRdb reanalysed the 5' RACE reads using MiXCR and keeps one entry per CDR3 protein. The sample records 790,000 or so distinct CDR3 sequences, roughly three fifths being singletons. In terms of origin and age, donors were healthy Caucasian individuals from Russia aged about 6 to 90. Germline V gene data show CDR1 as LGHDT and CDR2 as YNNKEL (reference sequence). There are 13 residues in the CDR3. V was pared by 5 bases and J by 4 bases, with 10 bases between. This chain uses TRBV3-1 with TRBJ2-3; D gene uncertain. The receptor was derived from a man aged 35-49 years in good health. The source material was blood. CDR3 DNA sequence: TGTGCCAGCAGCTTTGGACGGGCAGATACGCAGTATTTT. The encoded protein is CASSFGRADTQYF.